The present TCR beta chain was sequenced within a study of T cells after yellow fever vaccination. Comment on this clonotype: Its cognate antigen is unknown.

Universal primer sites and UMIs were introduced during 5'RACE template-switching synthesis of TCR cDNA. TCRdb fed the 5' RACE reads into MiXCR, producing one record per CDR3 protein. Altogether some 170,000 distinct CDR3 sequences are present, 9.3% being singletons, with the ten largest covering roughly 33%. The V gene's germline CDR1 is SEHNR and CDR2 FQNEAQ (reference sequence). The CDR3 has 14 residues. Trimming took 3 bases from V and 2 from J, leaving 11 bases between them. General study results and limits: The appearance of a small share of clonotypes in both CD4 and CD8 compartments was observed.

This sequence joins TRBV7-9 and TRBJ2-7, with D possibly being TRBD1 (6 bases). The sequence was obtained from a man aged 18 to 30 who received the YFV17D yellow fever vaccine. Material: CD8+ T cells sorted from PBMCs, obtained 45 days after the yellow fever booster vaccination. This CDR3 is CASSFPGVAYEQYF. CDR3 coding DNA: TGTGCCAGCAGCTTCCCAGGGGTTGCCTACGAGCAGTACTTC.